This T cell receptor (beta chain) was recovered during a study of blood T cell repertoires in COVID-19 (TCRdb year 2020). For context, the study as a whole: Collaborator samples came from the United States, Italy and Spain and covered acute and convalescent phases of COVID-19. The material from the prospective study consisted of cDNA or gDNA derived from T cells, B-cell-depleted T cells, or PBMCs. The dataset comprised deeply sampled blood TCRbeta repertoires from subjects exposed to, actively infected with, or recovered from COVID-19. A freely available public database, intended as a resource for researchers studying the immune response to SARS-CoV-2, is where the repertoires were released. The samples were drawn from the first 160 participants of the ongoing ImmuneRACE study and from over a thousand subjects provided by 6 global collaborators. Nearly every sample came with metadata listing a de-identified subject ID, COVID-19 status, age in years and sex. Where HLA class I and class II types were available, the types were taken from metadata supplied by the sample provider, not from assay-based typing. General conclusions and limits of the study: How much clinical and demographic metadata was included differed by source and by participant, and the metadata was provided uncurated.

TCRbeta CDR3 regions were amplified from genomic DNA by means of the immunoSEQ Assay, a bias-controlled multiplex PCR. In the authors' own workflow: Within the assay, amplification of reference gene primers was used to estimate how many nucleated cells each sample contained. To quantify the absolute abundance of each unique TCRbeta CDR3 rearrangement, sequence reads were collapsed and filtered. Productive Simpson clonality was computed per sample as the square root of Simpson's diversity index over productive rearrangements. TCRdb took this table from immuneACCESS and kept in-frame rearrangements with V and J called. Such tables lack part of the clones; where checked against another copy, unresolved V genes explain under half of the gap, and the rest is unexplained. D and trimming were read from the DNA, whereas the V and J calls and clone size are those reported in that table. For this sample there are over 70,000 clones; 60% to 85% appear just once. About 6.4% of the sample is held by the ten biggest clonotypes.

Whole blood was collected in K2EDTA tubes by collaborating institutions according to the institutions' own protocols. For TCRbeta analysis, collaborator samples were shipped as frozen whole blood, as isolated PBMCs, or as DNA extracted from either sample type. V was cut back by 3 bases and J by 1 base, leaving a gap of 11 bases between them. CDR1 LNHDA and CDR2 SQIVND are derived from the germline V gene (reference sequence). The CDR3 covers 15 residues, taking in both the cysteine and the phenylalanine. Just the 45-base CDR3 DNA is kept, in frame starting at base 1. Points on this clone: Its antigen has not been determined. Nothing much larger sits one base from this clone, and base qualities are not available.

Here the chain combines TRBV19 and TRBJ2-3; TRBD1 is a possible D gene, resting on 5 matching bases. This sequence was found in a man between 65 and 79 years old with acute or convalescent COVID-19. Specimen: peripheral blood. The nucleotide sequence is TGTGCCAGTAGTATCCTCCCGACAGGCACAGATACGCAGTATTTT. This codes for CASSILPTGTDTQYF.